Presented here are 22 T cell receptor beta chains from one specimen sequenced in a study of Tregs in tolerant kidney transplant recipients (dated by TCRdb to between 2017 and 2020). Transplants used related donors with nonmyeloablative bone marrow transplantation; mixed chimerism was transient in the human trials. Libraries were prepared through the immunoSEQ multiplex PCR assay. TCRdb retrieved this table from immuneACCESS and kept in-frame rearrangements only. Not all clones are present; in checked studies, unresolved V genes account for under half, and no reason is known for the remainder. Across this sample there are approximately 90,000 clones, with over 85% seen only once. In total, the top ten clones hold about 1.5% of the sample. Sample: CD4+ T cells from blood (PBMCs), taken 12 months after the transplant. These receptors all stem from a human patient who received a combined kidney and bone marrow transplant. Once a transplant has taken place, some T cells may be donor derived.

V gene TRBV5-1 combines with J gene TRBJ1-2; D remains ambiguous. CDR1 and CDR2 (germline): SGHRS, YFSETQ. V was pared by 4 bases and J by 5 bases, with 9 bases between. The CDR3 covers 12 residues. The CDR3 region has the DNA TGCGCCAGCAGCATTGACGGGTATGGCTACACCTTC. Translated, it gives CASSIDGYGYTF.

Details on this clone: At one boundary the junction diverges from the germline segment, which might be a read error. Other DNA sequences in the same sample also yield this CDR3. This sequence joins TRBV6-5 and TRBJ1-6; D gene uncertain. The CDR3 is made up of 12 amino acids. Germline loops: CDR1 MNHEY, CDR2 SVGAGI. The CDR3: CATNRGNSPLHF. Written as DNA, the CDR3 is TGTGCCACCAACCGAGGGAATTCCCCCCTCCACTTT.

This clone was detected once. This rearrangement joins TRBV7-9 to TRBJ1-5; D ambiguous. The CDR3 covers 12 residues. CDR1 is SEHNR and CDR2 is FQNEAQ in the germline V gene (reference sequence). With 1 base removed from V and 9 bases from J, the gap between germline ends came to 7 bases. CDR3 sequence (DNA): TGTGCCAGCAGCTTAGACTCTCGGCCCCAGCATTTT. This translates into CASSLDSRPQHF. Using reference TRBV7-9 and TRBJ1-5 for the parts outside the CDR3, the full variable domain is DTGVSQNPRHKITKRGQNVTFRCDPISEHNRLYWYRQTLGQGPEFLTYFQNEAQLEKSRLLSDRFSAERPKGSFSTLEIQRTEQGDSAMYLCASSLDSRPQHFGDGTRLSIL.

The V gene is TRBV7-9, the J gene TRBJ2-5, with D tentatively TRBD2 (5 bases). Germline assignment: CDR1 SEHNR and CDR2 FQNEAQ (reference sequence). V was pared by 1 base and J by 5 bases, with 11 bases between. This CDR3 comprises 14 residues. The DNA of the CDR3 is TGTGCCAGCAGCTTAGTCGAGGGCTGGGAGACCCAGTACTTC. This translates into CASSLVEGWETQYF.

The V call is TRBV4-2, the J call TRBJ1-3, with no clear D. The CDR3 totals 16 residues. The germline gives CDR1 LGHNA, CDR2 YNFKEQ. V lost 3 bases and J lost 0, with 12 bases in between. CDR3 sequence reads: CASSHERVNSGNTIYF. DNA of the CDR3: TGTGCCAGCAGCCATGAGCGCGTTAACTCTGGAAACACCATATATTTT.

The chain joins TRBV19 to TRBJ1-1; 9 nucleotides match TRBD1. Looked up from germline, CDR1 is LNHDA and CDR2 is SQIVND (reference sequence). V trimming: 3 bases; J trimming: 6 bases; junction bases outside the gene matches: 5. The CDR3 has 14 residues. The CDR3 loop reads CASSMDRGLSEAFF. The DNA for the CDR3 is TGTGCCAGTAGTATGGACAGGGGACTCTCTGAAGCTTTCTTT. Filled out from reference TRBV19 and TRBJ1-1, the complete variable domain reads DGGITQSPKYLFRKEGQNVTLSCEQNLNHDAMYWYRQDPGQGLRLIYYSQIVNDFQKGDIAEGYSVSREKKESFPLTVTSAQKNPTAFYLCASSMDRGLSEAFFGQGTRLTVV.

This rearrangement joins TRBV5-6 to TRBJ1-2; D possibly corresponds to TRBD1 (5 bases). Per germline, CDR1 SGHDT and CDR2 YYEEEE. The CDR3 contains 13 residues. Trimming shortened V by 7 bases and J by 8 bases, and 18 bases separated the two germline ends. The CDR3 DNA sequence: TGTGCCAGCGGACGGGCAGGGCTAGGGGGCTACACCTTC. This translates into CASGRAGLGGYTF.

The J gene is TRBJ2-2, the V gene TRBV7-2, with D possibly being TRBD1 (6 bases). The length of the CDR3 is 16 residues. Germline V lookup: CDR1 SGHTA, CDR2 FQGNSA. With 7 bases removed from V and 1 base from J, the gap between germline ends came to 16 bases. The CDR3 region is CASTTGKGRNTGELFF. In DNA, the CDR3 is TGTGCCAGCACCACAGGGAAGGGGAGGAACACCGGGGAGCTGTTTTTT.

The V gene is TRBV6-1, the J gene TRBJ2-2; tentative D call: TRBD2 (6 bases). CDR3 length: 16 amino acids. CDR1 and CDR2 (germline): MNHNS, SASEGT. Trimming stripped 4 bases from V and 0 bases from J, with 12 bases between. CDR3 DNA sequence: TGTGCCAGCAGTGCCCGAATAGCGGCGAACACCGGGGAGCTGTTTTTT. Encoded protein: CASSARIAANTGELFF.

The chain employs TRBV21-1 and TRBJ2-1; the table's D call, TRBD2, was not checked against the DNA. TRBV21-1 is a pseudogene. The CDR3 runs to 17 residues. In DNA, the CDR3 is TGTGCCAGCAGCAAAATTCCAGCGGGAGGTAAGTACAATGAGCAGTTCTTC. It yields the protein CASSKIPAGGKYNEQFF.

The chain couples TRBV27 to TRBJ1-1; D is perhaps TRBD1 (5 bases). Germline CDR1 and CDR2: MNHEY and SMNVEV (reference sequence). The CDR3 is 14 amino acids. V gave up 3 bases and J gave up 4 bases, with 12 bases separating them. The CDR3: CASSFVGRGTEAFF. CDR3 DNA sequence: TGTGCCAGCAGTTTTGTGGGGCGGGGCACTGAAGCTTTCTTT.

The chain uses TRBV7-6 and TRBJ2-1; tentative D call: TRBD2 (5 bases). This CDR3 is 13 amino acids long. The germline V and J ends were trimmed by 1 base and 7 bases, with 8 bases remaining between them. Germline CDR1 is SGHVS and CDR2 is FNYEAQ. The CDR3 nucleotides are TGTGCCAGCAGCTTAGACAGAGGGAATGAGCAGTTCTTC. Protein product: CASSLDRGNEQFF.

The V gene is TRBV12-5, the J gene TRBJ2-7; 7 bases are a match to TRBD1. The CDR3 totals 16 residues. Germline V lookup: CDR1 LGHNT, CDR2 FRNRAP. J lost 4 bases, V lost 0 bases, and 9 bases had no gene match. The CDR3 region is CASGLVDRVPTYEQYF. In DNA form, the CDR3 reads TGTGCTAGTGGTTTGGTTGACAGGGTACCCACGTACGAGCAGTACTTC.

V gene TRBV5-4 combines with J gene TRBJ2-7; tentative D call: TRBD2 (6 bases). The CDR3 is 13 amino acids. CDR1 is SGHNT and CDR2 is YYREEE in the germline V gene (reference sequence). V was clipped by 4 bases and J by 5 bases, with 13 bases between them. CDR3 DNA: TGTGCCAGCAGCAGAGGCGGGGTCCACGAGCAGTACTTC. This codes for CASSRGGVHEQYF.

The chain combines TRBV7-2 with TRBJ1-6; TRBD1 matches at 7 bases. Trimming cost V 7 bases and J 3 bases; bases outside gene matches: 6. The germline V gene encodes CDR1 SGHTA and CDR2 FQGNSA. The CDR3 runs to 15 residues. The CDR3 bases are TGTGCCAGCAACAAAGGGGACAGCTATAATTCACCCCTCCACTTT. Residues: CASNKGDSYNSPLHF. The whole variable domain, remainder taken from reference TRBV7-2 and TRBJ1-6, is GAGVSQSPSNKVTEKGKDVELRCDPISGHTALYWYRQSLGQGLEFLIYFQGNSAPDKSGLPSDRFSAERTGGSVSTLTIQRTQQEDSAVYLCASNKGDSYNSPLHFGNGTRLTVT.

The chain couples TRBV29-1 to TRBJ1-1; no clear D gene. Germline V gene lookup returns CDR1 SQVTM and CDR2 ANQGSEA. This CDR3 region has 16 residues. V dropped 6 bases and J dropped 1 base, with 21 bases sitting between them. The CDR3 here is CSVRSVGSAGNTEAFF. Here the CDR3 DNA reads TGCAGCGTCCGGTCGGTAGGGTCGGCGGGGAACACTGAAGCTTTCTTT.

The chain employs TRBV28 and TRBJ1-1; 7 positions match TRBD1. The germline CDR1 and CDR2 sequences are MDHEN and SYDVKM. Germline trimming cut 6 bases from V and 3 bases from J; bases unmatched to any gene: 7. This CDR3 has 14 residues. CDR3 sequence (DNA): TGTGCCAGCAGGCCCGGGACAGCGGACACTGAAGCTTTCTTT. This encodes CASRPGTADTEAFF.

This chain joins TRBV19 and TRBJ1-2; D not certain. Germline CDR1 and CDR2: LNHDA and SQIVND (reference sequence). V gave up 5 bases and J gave up 8 bases, with 15 bases separating them. The CDR3 totals 13 residues. CDR3 coding DNA: TGTGCCAGTAGTCGAGGGCCAGCGGGGGGCTACACCTTC. Translation: CASSRGPAGGYTF.

To note about this clone: Within the sample, other DNA sequences also encode this same CDR3. The V and J genes are TRBV30 and TRBJ1-6, with a weak D call TRBD1 (5 bases). The germline V gene has CDR1 GTSNPN and CDR2 SVGIG (reference sequence). Deletions cut 3 bases from V and 4 bases from J, with 16 bases between. CDR3 length: 16 amino acids. This CDR3 reads CAWRGNRGLYNSPLHF. CDR3 coding DNA: TGTGCCTGGAGGGGGAACCGGGGACTGTATAATTCACCCCTCCACTTT.

V gene TRBV30 combines with J gene TRBJ2-5; a weak D match, TRBD2 (7 bases). Trimming shortened V by 3 bases and J by 6 bases, and 17 bases separated the two germline ends. Germline lookup yields CDR1 GTSNPN and CDR2 SVGIG (reference sequence). The CDR3 runs 14 residues. The DNA of the CDR3 is TGTGCCTGGAGCGGACTGTCCGGGGGGCAGACCCAGTACTTC. Residues: CAWSGLSGGQTQYF.

V is TRBV27 and J is TRBJ2-2; 9 bases map to TRBD2. The CDR3 extends over 16 amino acids. The V segment lost 8 bases and the J segment 0 bases; nucleotides outside the gene matches: 7. Looked up from germline, CDR1 is MNHEY and CDR2 is SMNVEV (reference sequence). The CDR3 spells CASHPSGTANTGELFF. CDR3 sequence (DNA): TGTGCCAGCCATCCTAGCGGGACCGCGAACACCGGGGAGCTGTTTTTT.

The J gene is TRBJ1-5, the V gene TRBV19; D is ambiguous. The CDR3 runs 13 residues. The V and J ends lost 3 bases and 5 bases respectively, with 8 bases between them. CDR1 LNHDA and CDR2 SQIVND come from the germline V gene (reference sequence). CDR3 loop: CASSMTRDQPQHF. The DNA for the CDR3 is TGTGCCAGTAGTATGACTAGGGATCAGCCCCAGCATTTT. The full variable domain, in which reference TRBV19 and TRBJ1-5 provide the parts outside the CDR3, is DGGITQSPKYLFRKEGQNVTLSCEQNLNHDAMYWYRQDPGQGLRLIYYSQIVNDFQKGDIAEGYSVSREKKESFPLTVTSAQKNPTAFYLCASSMTRDQPQHFGDGTRLSIL.